This note documents a single TCR beta chain sequence. V was shortened by 1 base and J by 4 bases, with 17 bases between the two germline ends. Germline V CDR1 and CDR2: MGHRA, YSYEKL. The CDR3 sequence is 17 residues long. The source of the sample is a study of tumor T cells in aggressive B-cell lymphoma. The data were produced by immunoSEQ multiplex PCR, yet TCRdb's version contains in-frame clones alone and is incomplete. The sample contains 2,000 to 2,500 clones, 86% of which appear only once. The sample was tumor tissue. This clonotype was sampled from an adult with diffuse large B cell lymphoma. This rearrangement joins TRBV4-1 to TRBJ1-5; a possible D gene is TRBD1 (5 bases). The CDR3 loop is CASSQVIMQGNNQPQHF. The CDR3 DNA reads TGCGCCAGCAGCCAAGTTATAATGCAGGGAAATAATCAGCCCCAGCATTTT.